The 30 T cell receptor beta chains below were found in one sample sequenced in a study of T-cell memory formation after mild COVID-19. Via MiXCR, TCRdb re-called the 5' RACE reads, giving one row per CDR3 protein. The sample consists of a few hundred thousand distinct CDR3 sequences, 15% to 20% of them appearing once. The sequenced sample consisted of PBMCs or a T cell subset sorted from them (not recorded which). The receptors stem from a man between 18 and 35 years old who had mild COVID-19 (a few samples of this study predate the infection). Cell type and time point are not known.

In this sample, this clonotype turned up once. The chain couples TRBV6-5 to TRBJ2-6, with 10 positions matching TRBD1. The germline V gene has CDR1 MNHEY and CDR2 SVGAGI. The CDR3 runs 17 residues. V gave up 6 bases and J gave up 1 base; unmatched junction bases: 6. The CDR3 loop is CASSRTGGASGANVLTF. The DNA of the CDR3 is TGTGCCAGCAGCCGGACAGGGGGAGCGTCTGGGGCCAACGTCCTGACTTTC.

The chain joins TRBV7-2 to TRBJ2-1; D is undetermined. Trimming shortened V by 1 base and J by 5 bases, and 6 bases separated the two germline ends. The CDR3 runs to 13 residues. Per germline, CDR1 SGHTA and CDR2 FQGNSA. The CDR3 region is CASSLDRHNEQFF. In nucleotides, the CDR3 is TGTGCCAGCAGCTTAGACAGACACAATGAGCAGTTCTTC. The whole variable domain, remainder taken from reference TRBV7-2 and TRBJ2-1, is GAGVSQSPSNKVTEKGKDVELRCDPISGHTALYWYRQSLGQGLEFLIYFQGNSAPDKSGLPSDRFSAERTGGSVSTLTIQRTQQEDSAVYLCASSLDRHNEQFFGPGTRLTVL.

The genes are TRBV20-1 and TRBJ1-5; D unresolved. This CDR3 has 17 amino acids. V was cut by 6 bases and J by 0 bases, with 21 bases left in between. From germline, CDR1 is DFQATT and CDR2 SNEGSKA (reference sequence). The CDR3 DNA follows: TGCAGTGCCGCGACCGGGTCCAGCCTCTATAGCAATCAGCCCCAGCATTTT. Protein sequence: CSAATGSSLYSNQPQHF.

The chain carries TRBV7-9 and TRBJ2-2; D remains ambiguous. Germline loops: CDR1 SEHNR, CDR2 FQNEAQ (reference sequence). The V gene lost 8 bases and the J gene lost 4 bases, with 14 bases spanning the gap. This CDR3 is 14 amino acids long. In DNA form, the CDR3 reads TGTGCCAGCCGCGGTCTAGGAGTCACCGGGGAGCTGTTTTTT. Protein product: CASRGLGVTGELFF.

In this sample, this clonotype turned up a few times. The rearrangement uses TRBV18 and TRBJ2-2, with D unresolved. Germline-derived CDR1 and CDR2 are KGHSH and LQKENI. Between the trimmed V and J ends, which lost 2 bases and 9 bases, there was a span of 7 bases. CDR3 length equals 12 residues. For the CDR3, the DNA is TGTGCCAGCTCACCATACGGAAGGGAGCTGTTTTTT. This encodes CASSPYGRELFF.

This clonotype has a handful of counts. CDR3 residues: CATSGRNEQFF. The CDR3 nucleotides read TGTGCCACCAGCGGGAGGAATGAGCAGTTCTTC. The chain couples TRBV24-1 to TRBJ2-1; TRBD2 matches 7 bases. Germline CDR1 and CDR2: KGHDR and SFDVKD. This CDR3 has 11 amino acids. J lost 7 bases, V lost 7 bases, and 0 bases had no gene match.

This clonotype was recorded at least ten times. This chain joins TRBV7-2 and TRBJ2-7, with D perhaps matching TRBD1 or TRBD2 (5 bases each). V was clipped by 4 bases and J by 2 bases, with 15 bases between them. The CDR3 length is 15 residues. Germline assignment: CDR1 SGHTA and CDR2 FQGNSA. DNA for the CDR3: TGTGCCAGCAGCTCAGAGGCGGGCAGGGCCTACGAGCAGTACTTC. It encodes CASSSEAGRAYEQYF. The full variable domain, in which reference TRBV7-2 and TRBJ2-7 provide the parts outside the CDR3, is GAGVSQSPSNKVTEKGKDVELRCDPISGHTALYWYRQSLGQGLEFLIYFQGNSAPDKSGLPSDRFSAERTGGSVSTLTIQRTQQEDSAVYLCASSSEAGRAYEQYFGPGTRLTVT.

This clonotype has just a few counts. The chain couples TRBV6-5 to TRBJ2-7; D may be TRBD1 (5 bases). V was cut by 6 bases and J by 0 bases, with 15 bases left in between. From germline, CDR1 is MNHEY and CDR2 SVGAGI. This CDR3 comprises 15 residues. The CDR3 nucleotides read TGTGCCAGCAGCTCGTCTGGGGCCGGCTCCTACGAGCAGTACTTC. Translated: CASSSSGAGSYEQYF.

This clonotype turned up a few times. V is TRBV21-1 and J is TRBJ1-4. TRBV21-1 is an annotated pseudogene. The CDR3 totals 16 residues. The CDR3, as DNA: TGTGCCAGCAGCAAAGGGGCGACAGCCGCCCTCGAGAAACTGTTTTTT. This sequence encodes CASSKGATAALEKLFF.

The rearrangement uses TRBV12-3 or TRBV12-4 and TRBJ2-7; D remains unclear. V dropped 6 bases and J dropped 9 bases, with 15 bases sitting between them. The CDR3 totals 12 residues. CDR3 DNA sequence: TGTGCCAGCAGCAAAGGAAATGAAAGGCAGTACTTC. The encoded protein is CASSKGNERQYF.

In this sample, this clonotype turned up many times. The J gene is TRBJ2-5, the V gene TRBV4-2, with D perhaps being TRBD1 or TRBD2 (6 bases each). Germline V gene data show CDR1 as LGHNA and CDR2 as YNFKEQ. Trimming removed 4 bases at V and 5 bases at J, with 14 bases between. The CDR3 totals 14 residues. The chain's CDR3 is CASSRTQGGETQYF. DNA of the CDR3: TGTGCCAGCAGCCGTACACAGGGAGGTGAGACCCAGTACTTC.

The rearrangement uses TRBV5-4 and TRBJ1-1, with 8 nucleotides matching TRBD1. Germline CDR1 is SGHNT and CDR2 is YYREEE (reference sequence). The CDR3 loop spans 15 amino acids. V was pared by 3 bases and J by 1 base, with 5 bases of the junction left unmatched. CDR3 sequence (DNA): TGTGCCAGCAGCTCCGCTGACAGGGGGAACACTGAAGCTTTCTTT. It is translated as CASSSADRGNTEAFF.

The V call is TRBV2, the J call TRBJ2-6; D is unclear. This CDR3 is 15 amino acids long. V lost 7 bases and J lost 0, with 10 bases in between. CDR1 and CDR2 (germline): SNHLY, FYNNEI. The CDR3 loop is CASTMQGSGANVLTF. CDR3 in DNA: TGTGCCAGCACTATGCAAGGCTCTGGGGCCAACGTCCTGACTTTC.

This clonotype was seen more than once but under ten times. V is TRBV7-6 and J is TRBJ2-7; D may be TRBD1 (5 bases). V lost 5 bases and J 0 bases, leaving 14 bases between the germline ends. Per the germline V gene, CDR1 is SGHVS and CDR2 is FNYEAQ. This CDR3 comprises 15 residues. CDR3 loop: CASSHNPDSSYEQYF. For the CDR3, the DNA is TGTGCCAGCAGCCATAACCCCGACAGCTCCTACGAGCAGTACTTC.

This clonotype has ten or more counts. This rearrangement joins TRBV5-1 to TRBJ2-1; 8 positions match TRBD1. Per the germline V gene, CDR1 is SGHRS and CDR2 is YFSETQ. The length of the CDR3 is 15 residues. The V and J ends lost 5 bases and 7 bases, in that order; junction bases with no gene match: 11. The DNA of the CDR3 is TGCGCCAGCAGTTCGGGACAGGAGCGTCTTAATGAGCAGTTCTTC. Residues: CASSSGQERLNEQFF.

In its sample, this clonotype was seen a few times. The CDR3 loop is CASSPNLYREAFF. The CDR3 DNA reads TGTGCCAGCAGTCCCAACCTCTACAGGGAAGCTTTCTTT. The chain uses TRBV4-2 and TRBJ1-1; D is perhaps TRBD1 (5 bases). V shed 6 bases and J shed 8 bases, with 16 bases lying between them. Germline V gene sequence: CDR1 LGHNA, CDR2 YNFKEQ. The CDR3 length is 13 residues.

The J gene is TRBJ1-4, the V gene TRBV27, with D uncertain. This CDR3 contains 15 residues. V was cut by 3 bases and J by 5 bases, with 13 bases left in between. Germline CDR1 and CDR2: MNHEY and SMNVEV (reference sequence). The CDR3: CASSFFSGGNEKLFF. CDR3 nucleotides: TGTGCCAGCAGTTTTTTTTCTGGAGGGAATGAAAAACTGTTTTTT.

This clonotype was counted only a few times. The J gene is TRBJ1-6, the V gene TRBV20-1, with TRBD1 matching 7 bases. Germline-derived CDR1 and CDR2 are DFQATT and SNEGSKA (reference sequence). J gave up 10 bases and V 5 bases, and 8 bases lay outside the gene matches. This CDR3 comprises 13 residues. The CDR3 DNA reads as TGCAGTGCTGCGGAGACAGGGAACTCACCCCTCCACTTT. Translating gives CSAAETGNSPLHF.

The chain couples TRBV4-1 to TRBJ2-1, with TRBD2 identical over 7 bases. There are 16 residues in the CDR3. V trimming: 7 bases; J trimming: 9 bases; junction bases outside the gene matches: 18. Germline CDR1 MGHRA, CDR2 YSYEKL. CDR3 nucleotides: TGCGCCAGCACCAGCTACGAGCGGGGCCTGGATCGTGAGCAGTTCTTC. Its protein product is CASTSYERGLDREQFF.

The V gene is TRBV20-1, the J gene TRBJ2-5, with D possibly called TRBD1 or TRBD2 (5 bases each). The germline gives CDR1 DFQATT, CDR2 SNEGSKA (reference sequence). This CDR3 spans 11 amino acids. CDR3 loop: CGGGKPETQYF. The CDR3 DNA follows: TGCGGGGGTGGCAAGCCGGAGACCCAGTACTTC.

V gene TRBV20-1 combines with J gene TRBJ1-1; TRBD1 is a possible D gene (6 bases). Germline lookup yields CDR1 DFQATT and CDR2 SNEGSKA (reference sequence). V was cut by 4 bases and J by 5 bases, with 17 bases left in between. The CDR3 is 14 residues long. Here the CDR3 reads CSAIKGHGGTEAFF. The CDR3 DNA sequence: TGCAGTGCTATAAAGGGACACGGGGGAACTGAAGCTTTCTTT.

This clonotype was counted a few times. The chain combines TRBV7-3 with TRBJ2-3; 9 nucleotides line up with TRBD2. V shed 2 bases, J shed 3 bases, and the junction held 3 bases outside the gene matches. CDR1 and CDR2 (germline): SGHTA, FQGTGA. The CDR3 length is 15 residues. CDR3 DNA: TGTGCCAGCAGCTTATTAGCGGGGGCTACAGATACGCAGTATTTT. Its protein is CASSLLAGATDTQYF.

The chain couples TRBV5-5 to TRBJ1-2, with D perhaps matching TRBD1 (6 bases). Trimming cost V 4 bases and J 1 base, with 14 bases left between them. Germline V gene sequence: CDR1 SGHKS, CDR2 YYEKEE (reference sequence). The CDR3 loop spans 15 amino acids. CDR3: CASSATPQGNYGYTF. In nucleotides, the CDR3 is TGTGCCAGCAGCGCTACCCCACAGGGTAACTATGGCTACACCTTC.

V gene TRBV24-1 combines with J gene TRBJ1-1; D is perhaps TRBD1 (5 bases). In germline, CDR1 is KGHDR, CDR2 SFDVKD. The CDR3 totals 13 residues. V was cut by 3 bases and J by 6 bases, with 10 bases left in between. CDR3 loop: CATSDASGAEAFF. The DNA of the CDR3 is TGTGCCACCAGTGATGCGTCGGGGGCTGAAGCTTTCTTT.

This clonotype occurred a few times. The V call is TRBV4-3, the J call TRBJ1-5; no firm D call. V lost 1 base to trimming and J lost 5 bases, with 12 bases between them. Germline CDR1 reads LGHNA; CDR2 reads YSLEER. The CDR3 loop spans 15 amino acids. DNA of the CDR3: TGCGCCAGCAGCCAAGGAGGCCTACCGGATCAGCCCCAGCATTTT. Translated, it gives CASSQGGLPDQPQHF.

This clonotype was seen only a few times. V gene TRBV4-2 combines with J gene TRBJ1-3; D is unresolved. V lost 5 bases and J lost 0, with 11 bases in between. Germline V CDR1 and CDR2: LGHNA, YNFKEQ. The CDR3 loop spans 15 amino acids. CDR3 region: CASSARTASGNTIYF. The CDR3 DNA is TGTGCCAGCAGCGCCCGGACGGCCTCTGGAAACACCATATATTTT.

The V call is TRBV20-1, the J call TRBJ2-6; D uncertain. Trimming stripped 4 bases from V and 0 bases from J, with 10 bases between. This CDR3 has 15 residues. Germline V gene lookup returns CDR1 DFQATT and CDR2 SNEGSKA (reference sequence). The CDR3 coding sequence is TGCAGTGCTAATTCGGACCTCTCTGGGGCCAACGTCCTGACTTTC. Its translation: CSANSDLSGANVLTF.

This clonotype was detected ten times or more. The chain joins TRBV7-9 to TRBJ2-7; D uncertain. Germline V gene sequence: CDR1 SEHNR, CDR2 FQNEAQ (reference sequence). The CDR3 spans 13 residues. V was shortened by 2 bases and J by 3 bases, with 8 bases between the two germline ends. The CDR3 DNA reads TGTGCCAGCAGCTTATCACAGAACTACGAGCAGTACGTC. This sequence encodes CASSLSQNYEQYV.

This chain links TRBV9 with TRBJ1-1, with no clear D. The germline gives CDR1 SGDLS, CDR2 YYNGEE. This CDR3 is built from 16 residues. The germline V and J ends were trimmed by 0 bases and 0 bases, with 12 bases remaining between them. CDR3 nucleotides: TGTGCCAGCAGCGTAGTAGGACTTGGCCTGAACACTGAAGCTTTCTTT. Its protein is CASSVVGLGLNTEAFF.

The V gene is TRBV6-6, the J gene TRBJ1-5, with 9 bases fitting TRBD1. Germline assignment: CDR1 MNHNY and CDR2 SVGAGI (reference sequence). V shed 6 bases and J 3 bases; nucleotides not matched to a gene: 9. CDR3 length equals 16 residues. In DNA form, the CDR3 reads TGTGCCAGCAGCACCCGGAGGGACAGGGTCAATCAGCCCCAGCATTTT. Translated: CASSTRRDRVNQPQHF.